Each of the 16 T cell receptor beta chains below was sequenced from the same sample in a study of T cell responses to AZD1222 COVID-19 vaccine. TCRdb's copy holds only in-frame clones and misses some; the assay was immunoSEQ multiplex PCR. The table has roughly 100,000 clones, roughly 86% seen once. The material was peripheral blood, obtained 28 days after the second AZD1222 dose. These receptors all come from an adult who received the AZD1222 COVID-19 vaccine.

This clone came up a few times. The chain links TRBV2 to TRBJ1-1, with D possibly TRBD1 on 5 matching bases. This CDR3 has 17 residues. V was clipped by 5 bases and J by 2 bases, with 21 bases between them. CDR1 is SNHLY and CDR2 is FYNNEI in the germline V gene. For the CDR3, the DNA is TGTGCCAGCAGTACCGACAGCGGGCGGATTGTAAACACTGAAGCTTTCTTT. Translating gives CASSTDSGRIVNTEAFF.

This chain connects TRBV5-1 to TRBJ2-7, with a weak D call TRBD2 (5 bases). Trimming took off 2 bases at V and 2 bases at J, with 17 bases between the two ends. Germline V gene lookup returns CDR1 SGHRS and CDR2 YFSETQ. This CDR3 region has 16 residues. In DNA, the CDR3 is TGCGCCAGCAGCTTCTTAGGTGGGAGCCCCACCTACGAGCAGTACTTC. It specifies CASSFLGGSPTYEQYF.

This chain uses TRBV27 with TRBJ2-2; TRBD1 is a possible D gene (5 bases). V was clipped by 3 bases and J by 7 bases, with 15 bases between them. The CDR3 sequence is 15 residues long. Germline CDR1 MNHEY, CDR2 SMNVEV (reference sequence). The CDR3 spells CASSLRQRNGGELFF. In nucleotides, the CDR3 is TGTGCCAGCAGTTTGAGACAGAGGAATGGCGGGGAGCTGTTTTTT.

This sequence joins TRBV5-1 and TRBJ2-3, with no clear D. V was shortened by 4 bases and J by 4 bases, with 10 bases between the two germline ends. Per the germline V gene, CDR1 is SGHRS and CDR2 is YFSETQ. This CDR3 has 13 residues. CDR3: CASSPPGADTQYF. The CDR3 DNA reads as TGCGCCAGCAGCCCGCCCGGCGCAGATACGCAGTATTTT. The whole variable domain, filled in from reference TRBV5-1 and TRBJ2-3, reads KAGVTQTPRYLIKTRGQQVTLSCSPISGHRSVSWYQQTPGQGLQFLFEYFSETQRNKGNFPGRFSGRQFSNSRSEMNVSTLELGDSALYLCASSPPGADTQYFGPGTRLTVL.

This chain's CDR3 is CASSINRQVSGELFF. CDR3 bases: TGTGCCAGTAGTATCAACCGGCAGGTCTCCGGGGAGCTGTTTTTT. This chain uses TRBV19 with TRBJ2-2; D unclear. Germline V gene sequence: CDR1 LNHDA, CDR2 SQIVND (reference sequence). The V end was cut by 3 bases, the J end by 6 bases, with 14 bases between. The CDR3 is 15 residues long. The whole variable domain, remainder taken from reference TRBV19 and TRBJ2-2, is DGGITQSPKYLFRKEGQNVTLSCEQNLNHDAMYWYRQDPGQGLRLIYYSQIVNDFQKGDIAEGYSVSREKKESFPLTVTSAQKNPTAFYLCASSINRQVSGELFFGEGSRLTVL.

This chain joins TRBV30 and TRBJ1-1, with D possibly TRBD1 on 5 matching bases. Deletions cut 5 bases from V and 6 bases from J, with 13 bases between. Germline values: CDR1 GTSNPN, CDR2 SVGIG (reference sequence). The CDR3 runs 12 residues. The CDR3 DNA sequence: TGTGCCTGGTCCAGGGCGTACTCTGAAGCTTTCTTT. As protein: CAWSRAYSEAFF.

The chain joins TRBV2 to TRBJ1-3; weak D call: TRBD1 (5 bases). V was pared by 7 bases and J by 1 base, with 23 bases between. This CDR3 comprises 18 residues. Germline values: CDR1 SNHLY, CDR2 FYNNEI. CDR3 nucleotide sequence: TGTGCCAGCACCCGAAGGGCCAGGGCGGGGAGGTCTGGAAACACCATATATTTT. It codes for CASTRRARAGRSGNTIYF. The full variable domain, its missing parts supplied by reference TRBV2 and TRBJ1-3, is EPEVTQTPSHQVTQMGQEVILRCVPISNHLYFYWYRQILGQKVEFLVSFYNNEISEKSEIFDDQFSVERPDGSNFTLKIRSTKLEDSAMYFCASTRRARAGRSGNTIYFGEGSWLTVV.

The rearrangement links TRBV29-1 to TRBJ2-1; a possible D gene is TRBD2 (6 bases). The germline V gene has CDR1 SQVTM and CDR2 ANQGSEA. With 4 bases removed from V and 4 bases from J, the gap between germline ends came to 14 bases. CDR3 length: 14 residues. The CDR3 sequence is CSVVGGENYNEQFF. CDR3 DNA sequence: TGCAGCGTTGTGGGGGGAGAAAATTACAATGAGCAGTTCTTC.

The genes are TRBV27 and TRBJ2-7, with 12 nucleotides matching TRBD1. The ends lost 5 bases at V and 6 bases at J; junction bases unmatched: 11. The CDR3 length is 16 residues. Germline assignment: CDR1 MNHEY and CDR2 SMNVEV (reference sequence). CDR3 in DNA: TGTGCCAGCAGTCCTTGGGTCGGGACAGGGGGCCGCGAGCAGTACTTC. Its translation: CASSPWVGTGGREQYF.

V is TRBV5-5 and J is TRBJ1-1; D is undetermined. This CDR3 is 14 amino acids long. The V and J ends lost 0 bases and 7 bases respectively, with 13 bases between them. CDR1 and CDR2 from the germline V gene are SGHKS and YYEKEE (reference sequence). Here the CDR3 DNA reads TGTGCCAGCAGCTTGGTCCCACATGGGCGTGAAGCTTTCTTT. Residues: CASSLVPHGREAFF.

J is TRBJ1-1 and V is TRBV19; 8 bases line up with TRBD1. Trimming removed 6 bases from V and 4 bases from J; junction bases left unmatched: 4. Germline V gene data show CDR1 as LNHDA and CDR2 as SQIVND (reference sequence). This CDR3 comprises 13 residues. In DNA, the CDR3 is TGTGCCAGTAGGGGACAGGTGGGCACTGAAGCTTTCTTT. Residues: CASRGQVGTEAFF.

The count of this clone is one. The chain couples TRBV19 to TRBJ1-5, with TRBD1 matching 9 bases. This CDR3 has 15 amino acids. The V gene end was trimmed by 6 bases and the J gene end by 7 bases; junction bases not matched to a gene: 10. Germline V lookup: CDR1 LNHDA, CDR2 SQIVND (reference sequence). The chain's CDR3 is CASSHNRGLGQPQHF. The CDR3 DNA reads TGTGCCAGTAGCCACAACAGGGGGCTGGGACAGCCCCAGCATTTT.

The rearrangement links TRBV6-5 to TRBJ1-5; D is possibly TRBD1 (5 bases). This CDR3 is built from 13 residues. Germline CDR1 reads MNHEY; CDR2 reads SVGAGI. V was trimmed by 8 bases and J by 5 bases, leaving 13 bases between them. The CDR3 region is CASHSGGDQPQHF. The CDR3 DNA is TGTGCCAGCCACTCGGGGGGAGATCAGCCCCAGCATTTT.

The V call is TRBV19, the J call TRBJ2-3; the D is unclear. Germline V lookup: CDR1 LNHDA, CDR2 SQIVND (reference sequence). The CDR3 totals 14 residues. Deletions cut 3 bases from V and 1 base from J, with 8 bases between. The CDR3: CASSMGTGTDTQYF. CDR3 sequence (DNA): TGTGCCAGTAGTATGGGAACAGGCACAGATACGCAGTATTTT.

The rearrangement uses TRBV11-2 and TRBJ2-7; D is unclear. Germline CDR1 reads SGHAT; CDR2 reads FQNNGV. This CDR3 region has 15 residues. The V end was cut by 3 bases, the J end by 3 bases, with 15 bases between. The CDR3 coding sequence is TGTGCCAGCAGCTTTTTTTCCCAGACTGTCTACGAGCAGTACTTC. This gives the protein CASSFFSQTVYEQYF.

The chain has TRBV7-3 and TRBJ2-2; no clear D gene. The germline V gene has CDR1 SGHTA and CDR2 FQGTGA. V lost 2 bases and J 1 base, leaving 11 bases between the germline ends. The CDR3 contains 16 residues. In nucleotides, the CDR3 is TGTGCCAGCAGCTTATTTGGGCGGAAGAACACCGGGGAGCTGTTTTTT. It yields the protein CASSLFGRKNTGELFF.